This T cell receptor (beta chain) was documented in a study of cytomegalovirus exposure and HLA in healthy donors. Looking at the study overall: About 85 million unique TCR sequences came from HLA-typed donors in an early release. The study's findings and limits: Specific recognition of CMV antigens was confirmed in vitro for a few chains (all CMV-associated). 150 to 200 TCR beta chains were listed as cytomegalovirus-associated.

A remark on this clone: No antigen is known for it.

V shed 6 bases, J shed 7 bases, and the junction held 7 bases outside the gene matches. The germline V gene encodes CDR1 MNHNY and CDR2 SVGAGI (reference sequence). The CDR3 has 15 residues. PCR employed 60 Vbeta and 13 Jbeta primers. This table comes from immunoSEQ multiplex PCR, and its TCRdb copy is limited to in-frame clones, with some not included. The profile covers under 120,000 clones, with over 65% appearing a single time and roughly 5% taken by the ten largest. Sequencing used PBMCs. The V call is TRBV6-6, the J call TRBJ2-1, with TRBD2 matching 12 bases. The receptor was isolated from a female donor in good health and CMV-seropositive. Here the CDR3 DNA reads TGTGCCAGCAGACCACTAGCGGGAGGATCAAATGAGCAGTTCTTC. It translates to CASRPLAGGSNEQFF.